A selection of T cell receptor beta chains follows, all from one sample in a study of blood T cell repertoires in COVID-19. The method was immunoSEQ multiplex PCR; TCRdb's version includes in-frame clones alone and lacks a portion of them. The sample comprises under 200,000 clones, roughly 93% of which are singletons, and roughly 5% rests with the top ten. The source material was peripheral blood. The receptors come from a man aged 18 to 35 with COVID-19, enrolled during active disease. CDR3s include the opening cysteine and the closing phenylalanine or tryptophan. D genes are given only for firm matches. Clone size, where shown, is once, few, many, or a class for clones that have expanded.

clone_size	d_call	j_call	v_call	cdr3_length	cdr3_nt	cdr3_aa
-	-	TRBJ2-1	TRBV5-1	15	TGCGCCAGCAGCTTGCTACGGCCGACTTACAATGAGCAGTTCTTC	CASSLLRPTYNEQFF
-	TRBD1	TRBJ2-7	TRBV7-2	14	TGTGCCAGCAGCTTAGGGGGGACAGGTGACGAGCAGTACTTC	CASSLGGTGDEQYF
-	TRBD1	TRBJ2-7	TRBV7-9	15	TGTGCCAGCAGCGCTCTGCAGGGGGCAACCTACGAGCAGTACTTC	CASSALQGATYEQYF
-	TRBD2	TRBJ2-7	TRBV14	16	TGTGCCAGCAGCCAAGATCTGGGTAGCGGGAGACCCGAGCAGTACTTC	CASSQDLGSGRPEQYF
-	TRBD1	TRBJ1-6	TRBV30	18	TGTGCCTGGAGTTACAACTCCCCCGGGACAGTCGATAATTCACCCCTCCACTTT	CAWSYNSPGTVDNSPLHF
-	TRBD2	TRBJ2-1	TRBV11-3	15	TGTGCCAGCAGCTTAGCGGCTAGCGGGATCTATGAGCAGTTCTTC	CASSLAASGIYEQFF
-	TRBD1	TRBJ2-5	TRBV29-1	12	TGCAGCGTTTACAGGGGGGAAGAGACCCAGTACTTC	CSVYRGEETQYF
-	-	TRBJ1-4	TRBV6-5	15	TGTGCCAGCAGCCACCCGTTAGCGGGGGGGGAAAAACTGCTTTTT	CASSHPLAGGEKLLF
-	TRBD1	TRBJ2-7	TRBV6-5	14	TGTGCCAGCAGCCGACAGGGTAGTCTCTACGAGCAGTACTTC	CASSRQGSLYEQYF
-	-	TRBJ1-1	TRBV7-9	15	TGTGCCAGCAGCTTCGGCAGGGGAGTGAACACTGAAGCTTTCTTT	CASSFGRGVNTEAFF
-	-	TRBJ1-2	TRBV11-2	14	TGTGCCAGCAGCTTATATGGCGGAGCCTATGGCTACACCTTC	CASSLYGGAYGYTF
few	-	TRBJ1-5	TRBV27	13	TGTGCCAGCAAGGAGGCAAGGTCTCAGCCCCAGCATTTT	CASKEARSQPQHF
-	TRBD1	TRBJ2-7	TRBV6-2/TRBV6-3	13	TGTGCCAGCAGTGGGGACAGGTTCTACGAGCAGTACTTC	CASSGDRFYEQYF
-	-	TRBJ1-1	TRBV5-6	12	TGTGCCAGCAGCTTCCGGGGTCCTGAAGCTTTCTTT	CASSFRGPEAFF
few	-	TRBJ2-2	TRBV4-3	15	TGCGCCAGCAGCCAAGTTGAAGTCGGGGCCGGGGAGCTGTTTTTT	CASSQVEVGAGELFF
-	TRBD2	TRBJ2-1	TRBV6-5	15	TGTGCCAGCAGCTCCGGGACTAGCGGCTACAATGAGCAGTTCTTC	CASSSGTSGYNEQFF
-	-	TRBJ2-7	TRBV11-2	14	TGTGCCAGCAGCCTCTATGACCCGGAGGTCGAGCAGTACTTC	CASSLYDPEVEQYF
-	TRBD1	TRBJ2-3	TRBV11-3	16	TGTGCCAGCAGCTTAGTCGGGACAGGGGGCTCAGATACGCAGTATTTT	CASSLVGTGGSDTQYF
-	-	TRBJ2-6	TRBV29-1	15	TGCAGCGTTGAAGTTAGAGGGCCTGGGGCCAACGTCCTGACTTTC	CSVEVRGPGANVLTF
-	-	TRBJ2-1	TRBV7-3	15	TGTGCCAGCAGCTTTGGAGGGAGCTCCTACAATGAGCAGTTCTTC	CASSFGGSSYNEQFF
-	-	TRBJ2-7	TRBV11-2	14	TGTGCCAGCAGCTTCTCCACACCCGCCTACGAGCAGTACTTC	CASSFSTPAYEQYF
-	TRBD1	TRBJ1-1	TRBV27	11	TGTGCCAGCACGCGGGGACAGATGGCTTTCTTT	CASTRGQMAFF
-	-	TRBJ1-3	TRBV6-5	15	TGTGCCAGCAGTTACTCTTGGCTTAACGGAAACACCATATATTTT	CASSYSWLNGNTIYF
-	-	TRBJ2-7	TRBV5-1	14	TGCGCCAGCAGCTTGTTTATGGAGGGCTACGAGCAGTACTTC	CASSLFMEGYEQYF
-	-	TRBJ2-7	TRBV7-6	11	TGTGCCAGCAGCTCCGGACAGGAGCAGTACTTC	CASSSGQEQYF
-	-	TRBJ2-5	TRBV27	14	TGTGCCAGCAGTTTTTCCGGGATGGGTGAGACCCAGTACTTC	CASSFSGMGETQYF
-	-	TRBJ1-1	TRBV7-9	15	TGTGCCAGCAGCTCCCCCACGACGGGAAACACTGAAGCTTTCTTT	CASSSPTTGNTEAFF
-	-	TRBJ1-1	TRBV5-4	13	TGTGCCAGCAGCGGGAGGGCTAACACTGAAGCTTTCTTT	CASSGRANTEAFF
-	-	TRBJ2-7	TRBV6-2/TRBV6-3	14	TGTGCCAGCAGTTACCCTACAGGGTCCTACGAGCAGTACTTC	CASSYPTGSYEQYF
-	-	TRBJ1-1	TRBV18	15	TGTGCCAGCTCACCACCGAAGGGGGATACGACTGAAGCTTTCTTT	CASSPPKGDTTEAFF
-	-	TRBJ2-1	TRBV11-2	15	TGTGCCAGCAGCCCTTGGGACAACTCCTACAATGAGCAGTTCTTC	CASSPWDNSYNEQFF
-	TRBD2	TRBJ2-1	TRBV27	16	TGTGCCAGCAGTTTATTTAGCCTAGCGGGTACTAATGAGCAGTTCTTC	CASSLFSLAGTNEQFF
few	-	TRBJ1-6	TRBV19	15	TGTGCCAGTAGTACCGGACAGTTTTCGGGTTCACCCCTCCACTTT	CASSTGQFSGSPLHF
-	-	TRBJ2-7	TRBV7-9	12	TGTGCCAGCAGCCTGAGCTCCTACGAGCAGTACTTC	CASSLSSYEQYF
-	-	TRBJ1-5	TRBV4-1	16	TGCGCCAGCAGCCAAGAATCGCCAGGCCCTAATCAGCCCCAGCATTTT	CASSQESPGPNQPQHF
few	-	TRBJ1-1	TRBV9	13	TGTGCCAGCAGCGTCGCAGAGAACACTGAAGCTTTCTTT	CASSVAENTEAFF
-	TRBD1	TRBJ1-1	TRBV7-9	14	TGTGCCAGCAATCAAGGGGGCGGGGACACTGAAGCTTTCTTT	CASNQGGGDTEAFF
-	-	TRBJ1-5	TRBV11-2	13	TGTGCCAGCAGCAGGGGTATCAATCAGCCCCAGCATTTT	CASSRGINQPQHF
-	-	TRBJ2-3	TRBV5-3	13	TGTGCCAGAAGCTTGGACAGTCCGGATACGCAGTATTTT	CARSLDSPDTQYF
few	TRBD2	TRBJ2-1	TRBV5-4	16	TGTGCCAGCAGCTTGTCGGCGGGGGTCTCCTACAATGAGCAGTTCTTC	CASSLSAGVSYNEQFF
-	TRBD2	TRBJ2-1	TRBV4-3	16	TGCGCCAGCAGCCAGAGTACTAGCGGGGGATCTCATGAGCAGTTCTTC	CASSQSTSGGSHEQFF
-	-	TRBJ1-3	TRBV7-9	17	TGTGCCAGCAGCTCGCCCACCTGGGGGCGCTCTGGAAACACCATATATTTT	CASSSPTWGRSGNTIYF
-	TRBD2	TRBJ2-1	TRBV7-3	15	TGTGCCAGCAGCGGATCTAGCGGCTTAGGGAATGAGCAGTTCTTC	CASSGSSGLGNEQFF
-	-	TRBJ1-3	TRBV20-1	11	TGCAGTGTTGATTTGTCGGACACCATATATTTT	CSVDLSDTIYF
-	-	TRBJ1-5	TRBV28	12	TGTGCCAGCAGTACAGGAGAACAGCCCCAGCATTTT	CASSTGEQPQHF
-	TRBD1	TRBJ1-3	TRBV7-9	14	TGTGCCAGCAGCGCCCGGACAGGAGGAAACACCATATATTTT	CASSARTGGNTIYF
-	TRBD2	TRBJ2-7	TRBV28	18	TGTGCCAGCAGTTTAAGGACTAGCGGGAGTATTTCTAGCTACGAGCAGTACTTC	CASSLRTSGSISSYEQYF
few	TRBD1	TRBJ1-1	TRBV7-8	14	TGTGCCAGCAGCGGGGACAGCTTCTACACTGAAGCTTTCTTT	CASSGDSFYTEAFF
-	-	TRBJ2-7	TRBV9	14	TGTGCCAGCAGCGTAGAGCAGGGTGGGTACGAGCAGTACTTC	CASSVEQGGYEQYF
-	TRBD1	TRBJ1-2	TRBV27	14	TGTGCCAGCACTACCGGAGACAGGGTGCGCGGCTACACCTTC	CASTTGDRVRGYTF
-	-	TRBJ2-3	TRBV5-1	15	TGCGCCAGCACTTGGGGGGACAGTGGCACAGATACGCAGTATTTT	CASTWGDSGTDTQYF
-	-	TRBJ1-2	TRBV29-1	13	TGCAGCGTCCCGAACGGACAATCCGACGGCTACACCTTC	CSVPNGQSDGYTF
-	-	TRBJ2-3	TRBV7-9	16	TGTGCCAGCAGCCACCACGTGGAGCGGAGCACAGATACGCAGTATTTT	CASSHHVERSTDTQYF
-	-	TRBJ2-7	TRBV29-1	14	TGCAGCGTTGGGACGGGGGGCCCCTCCTACGAGCAGTACTTC	CSVGTGGPSYEQYF
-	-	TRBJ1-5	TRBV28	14	TGTGCCAGCAGTTTGCGGCAGCCGAATCAGCCCCAGCATTTT	CASSLRQPNQPQHF